This T cell receptor beta chain stems from a study of T cell responses to AZD1222 COVID-19 vaccine. Method: immunoSEQ multiplex PCR; TCRdb's copy keeps in-frame clones and lacks some. Of under 200,000 clones listed, around nine tenths were seen once; the top ten hold approximately 4.3%. The CDR3 runs 17 residues. V was cut by 6 bases and J by 0 bases, with 18 bases left in between. CDR1 SEHNR and CDR2 FQNEAQ come from the germline V gene (reference sequence). This TCR came from an adult who received the AZD1222 COVID-19 vaccine. The sample was peripheral blood, taken 28 days after the second AZD1222 dose. The chain couples TRBV7-9 to TRBJ1-3; D gene unclear. The CDR3 is CASSLTGRPISGNTIYF. CDR3 in DNA: TGTGCCAGCAGTCTGACCGGTCGGCCCATCTCTGGAAACACCATATATTTT.